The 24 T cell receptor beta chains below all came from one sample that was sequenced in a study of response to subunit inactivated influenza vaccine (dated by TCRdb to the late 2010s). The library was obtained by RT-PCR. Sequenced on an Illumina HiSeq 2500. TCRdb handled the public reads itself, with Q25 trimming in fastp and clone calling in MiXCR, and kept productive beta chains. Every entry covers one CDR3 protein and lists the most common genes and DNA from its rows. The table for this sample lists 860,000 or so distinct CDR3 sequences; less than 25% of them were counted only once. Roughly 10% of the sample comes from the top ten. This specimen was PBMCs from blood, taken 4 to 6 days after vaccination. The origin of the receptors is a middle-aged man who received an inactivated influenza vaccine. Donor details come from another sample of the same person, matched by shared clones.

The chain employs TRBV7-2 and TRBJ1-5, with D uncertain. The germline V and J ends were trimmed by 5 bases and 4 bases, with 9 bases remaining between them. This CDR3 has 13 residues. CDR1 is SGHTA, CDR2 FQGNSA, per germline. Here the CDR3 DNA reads TGTGCCAGCAGCCAAACCAAAAATCAGCCCCAGCATTTT. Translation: CASSQTKNQPQHF.

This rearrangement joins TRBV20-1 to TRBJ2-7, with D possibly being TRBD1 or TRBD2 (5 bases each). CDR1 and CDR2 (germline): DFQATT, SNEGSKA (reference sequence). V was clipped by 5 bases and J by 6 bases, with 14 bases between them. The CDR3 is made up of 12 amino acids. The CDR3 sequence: CSAGKTGTEQYF. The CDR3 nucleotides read TGCAGTGCTGGGAAGACGGGGACCGAGCAGTACTTC.

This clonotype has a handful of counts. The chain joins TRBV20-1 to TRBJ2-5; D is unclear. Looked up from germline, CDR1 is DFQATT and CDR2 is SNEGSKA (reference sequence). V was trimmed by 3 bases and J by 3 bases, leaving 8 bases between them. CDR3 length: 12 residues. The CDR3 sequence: CSASGPEETQYF. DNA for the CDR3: TGCAGTGCTAGCGGGCCAGAAGAGACCCAGTACTTC.

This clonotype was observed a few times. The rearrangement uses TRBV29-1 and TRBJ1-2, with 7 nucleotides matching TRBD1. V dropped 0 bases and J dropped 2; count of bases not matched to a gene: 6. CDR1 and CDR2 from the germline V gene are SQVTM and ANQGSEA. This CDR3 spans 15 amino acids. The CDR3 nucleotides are TGCAGCGTTGAAGATGGGGGACAGCCGAACTATGGCTACACCTTC. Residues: CSVEDGGQPNYGYTF.

CDR3 in amino acids: CASSLLRFLGTRSYNEQFF. CDR3 in DNA: TGTGCCAGCAGCTTATTGAGGTTTCTGGGGACCCGCTCCTACAATGAGCAGTTCTTC. The V gene is TRBV11-1, the J gene TRBJ2-1, with D possibly being TRBD1 or TRBD2 (5 bases each). Germline loops: CDR1 SGHAT, CDR2 FQDESV (reference sequence). The CDR3 spans 19 residues. The V and J ends lost 2 bases and 0 bases respectively, with 20 bases between them.

The CDR3 DNA reads as TGTGCCATCAGTGACTCGCTAGGGGTCGGCGCAGATACGCAGTATTTT. Protein sequence: CAISDSLGVGADTQYF. The V call is TRBV10-3, the J call TRBJ2-3; TRBD1 is a possible D gene (5 bases). This CDR3 comprises 16 residues. V was shortened by 3 bases and J by 4 bases, with 17 bases between the two germline ends. Germline lookup yields CDR1 ENHRY and CDR2 SYGVKD.

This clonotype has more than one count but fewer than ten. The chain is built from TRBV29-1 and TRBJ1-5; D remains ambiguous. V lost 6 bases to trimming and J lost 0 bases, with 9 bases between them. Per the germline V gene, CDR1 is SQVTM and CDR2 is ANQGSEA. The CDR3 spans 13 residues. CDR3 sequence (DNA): TGCAGCGTCGGAAGTCATAGCAATCAGCCCCAGCATTTT. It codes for CSVGSHSNQPQHF.

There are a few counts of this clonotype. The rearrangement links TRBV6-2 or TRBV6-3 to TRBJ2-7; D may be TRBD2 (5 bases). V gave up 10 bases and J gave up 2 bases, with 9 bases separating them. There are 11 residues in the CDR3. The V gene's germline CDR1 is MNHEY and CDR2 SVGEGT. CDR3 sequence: CATGNPYEQYF. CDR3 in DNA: TGTGCCACCGGGAACCCCTACGAGCAGTACTTC.

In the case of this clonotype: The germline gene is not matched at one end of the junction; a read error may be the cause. The CDR3 DNA is TGTACCAGCAGTCCCCCCCAGGGACTGCTACTTTCGGGAGATACGCAGTATTTT. Its protein is CTSSPPQGLLLSGDTQYF. The chain links TRBV2 to TRBJ2-3; possibly TRBD2 for D (6 bases). This CDR3 contains 18 residues. Per the germline V gene, CDR1 is SNHLY and CDR2 is FYNNEI.

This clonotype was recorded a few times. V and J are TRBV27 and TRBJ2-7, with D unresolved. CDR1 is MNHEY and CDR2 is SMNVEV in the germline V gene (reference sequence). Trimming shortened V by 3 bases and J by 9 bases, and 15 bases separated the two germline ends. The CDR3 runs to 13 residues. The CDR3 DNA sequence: TGTGCCAGCAGTTTGTTTGCCGGGCCCACGCAGTACTTC. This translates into CASSLFAGPTQYF.

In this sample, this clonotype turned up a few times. CDR3 sequence: CASSFPDRNTGELFF. The CDR3 DNA follows: TGTGCCAGCAGTTTCCCCGACAGGAACACCGGGGAGCTGTTTTTT. The chain is built from TRBV12-3 or TRBV12-4 and TRBJ2-2; perhaps TRBD1 as D (5 bases). V lost 3 bases, J lost 1 base, and 9 bases lay in between. This CDR3 comprises 15 residues.

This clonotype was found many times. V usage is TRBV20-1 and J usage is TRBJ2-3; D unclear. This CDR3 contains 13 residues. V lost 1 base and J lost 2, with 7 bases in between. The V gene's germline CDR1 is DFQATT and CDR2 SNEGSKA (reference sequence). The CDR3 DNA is TGCAGTGCTAGAGCTGACCCCACAGATACGCAGTATTTT. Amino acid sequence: CSARADPTDTQYF.

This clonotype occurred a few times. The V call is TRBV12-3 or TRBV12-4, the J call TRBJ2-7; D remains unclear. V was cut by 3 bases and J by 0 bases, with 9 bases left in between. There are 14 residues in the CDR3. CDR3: CASSFILGSYEQYF. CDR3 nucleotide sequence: TGTGCCAGCAGTTTTATTCTGGGCTCCTACGAGCAGTACTTC.

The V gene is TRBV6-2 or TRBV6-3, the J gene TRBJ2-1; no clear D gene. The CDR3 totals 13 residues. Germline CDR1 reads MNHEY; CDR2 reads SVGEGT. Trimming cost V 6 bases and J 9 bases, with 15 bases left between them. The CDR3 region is CASSRRARREQFF. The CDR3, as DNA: TGTGCCAGCAGCCGCCGGGCCCGTCGTGAGCAGTTCTTC.

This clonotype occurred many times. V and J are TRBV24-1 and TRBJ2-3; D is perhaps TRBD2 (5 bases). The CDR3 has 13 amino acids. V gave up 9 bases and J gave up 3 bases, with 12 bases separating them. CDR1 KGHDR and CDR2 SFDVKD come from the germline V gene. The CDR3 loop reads CATSHPGTDTQYF. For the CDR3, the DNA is TGTGCCACCTCACACCCGGGGACAGATACGCAGTATTTT.

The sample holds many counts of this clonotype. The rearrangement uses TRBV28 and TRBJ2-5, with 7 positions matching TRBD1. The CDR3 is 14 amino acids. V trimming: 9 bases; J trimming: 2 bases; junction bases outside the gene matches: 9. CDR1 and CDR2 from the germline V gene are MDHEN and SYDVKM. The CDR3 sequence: CASAGTERQETQYF. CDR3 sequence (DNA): TGTGCCAGTGCCGGGACAGAGAGGCAAGAGACCCAGTACTTC.

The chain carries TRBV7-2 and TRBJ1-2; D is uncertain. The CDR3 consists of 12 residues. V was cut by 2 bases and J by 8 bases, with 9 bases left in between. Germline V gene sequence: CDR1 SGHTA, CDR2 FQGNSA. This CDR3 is CASSLTGVGYTF. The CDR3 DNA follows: TGTGCCAGCAGCTTAACCGGGGTCGGCTACACCTTC. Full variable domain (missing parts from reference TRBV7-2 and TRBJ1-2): GAGVSQSPSNKVTEKGKDVELRCDPISGHTALYWYRQSLGQGLEFLIYFQGNSAPDKSGLPSDRFSAERTGGSVSTLTIQRTQQEDSAVYLCASSLTGVGYTFGSGTRLTVV.

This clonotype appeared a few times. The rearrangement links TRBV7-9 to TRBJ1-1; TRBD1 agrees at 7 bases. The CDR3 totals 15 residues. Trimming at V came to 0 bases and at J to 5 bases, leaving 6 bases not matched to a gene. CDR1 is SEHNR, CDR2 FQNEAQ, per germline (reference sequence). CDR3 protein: CASSLATGMGTEAFF. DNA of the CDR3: TGTGCCAGCAGCTTAGCGACAGGGATGGGGACTGAAGCTTTCTTT.

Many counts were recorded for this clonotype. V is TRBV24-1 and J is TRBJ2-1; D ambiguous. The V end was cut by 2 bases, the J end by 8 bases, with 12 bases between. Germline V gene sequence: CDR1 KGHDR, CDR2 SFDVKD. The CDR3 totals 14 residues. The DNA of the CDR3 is TGTGCCACCAGTGATTCCGGAGCTGGGTATGAGCAGTTCTTC. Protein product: CATSDSGAGYEQFF.

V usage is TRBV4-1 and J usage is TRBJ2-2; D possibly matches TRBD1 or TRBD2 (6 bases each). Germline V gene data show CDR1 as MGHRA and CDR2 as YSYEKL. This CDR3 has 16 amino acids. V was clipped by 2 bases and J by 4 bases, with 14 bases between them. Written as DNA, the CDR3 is TGCGCCAGCAGCCAAAATCCGGGGGCGGTCACCGGGGAGCTGTTTTTT. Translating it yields CASSQNPGAVTGELFF.

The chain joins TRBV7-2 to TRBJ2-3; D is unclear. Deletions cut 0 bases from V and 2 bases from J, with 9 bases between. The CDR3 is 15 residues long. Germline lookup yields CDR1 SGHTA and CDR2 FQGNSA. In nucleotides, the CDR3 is TGTGCCAGCAGCTTAGCGGGGATCACCACAGATACGCAGTATTTT. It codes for CASSLAGITTDTQYF.

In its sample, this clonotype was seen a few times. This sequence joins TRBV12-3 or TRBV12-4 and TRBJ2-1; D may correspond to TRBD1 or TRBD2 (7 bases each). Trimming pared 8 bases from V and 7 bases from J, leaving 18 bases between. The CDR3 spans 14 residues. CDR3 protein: CASSVSGGENEQFF. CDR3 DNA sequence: TGTGCCAGCTCGGTTTCAGGGGGGGAGAATGAGCAGTTCTTC.

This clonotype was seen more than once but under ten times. The CDR3 nucleotides are TGTGCCAGCAGCCTCTCCGGGACCACGGTAAAAAGACCAGATACGCAGTATTTT. This encodes CASSLSGTTVKRPDTQYF. V is TRBV5-6 and J is TRBJ2-3; the D call may be TRBD1 or TRBD2 (5 bases each). This CDR3 is built from 18 residues. V dropped 4 bases and J dropped 4 bases, with 25 bases sitting between them. CDR1 and CDR2 (germline): SGHDT, YYEEEE.

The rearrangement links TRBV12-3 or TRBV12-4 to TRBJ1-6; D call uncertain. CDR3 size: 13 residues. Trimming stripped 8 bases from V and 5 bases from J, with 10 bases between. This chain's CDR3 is CASGRENNSPLHF. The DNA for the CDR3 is TGTGCCAGCGGCCGGGAGAATAATTCACCCCTCCACTTT.